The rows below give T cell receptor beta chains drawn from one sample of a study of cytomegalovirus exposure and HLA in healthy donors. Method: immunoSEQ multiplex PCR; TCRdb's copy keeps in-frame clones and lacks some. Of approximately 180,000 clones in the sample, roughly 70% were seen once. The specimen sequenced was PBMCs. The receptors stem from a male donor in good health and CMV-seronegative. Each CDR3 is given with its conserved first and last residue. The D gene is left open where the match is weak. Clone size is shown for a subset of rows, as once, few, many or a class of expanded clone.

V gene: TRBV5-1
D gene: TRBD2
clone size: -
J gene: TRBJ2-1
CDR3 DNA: TGCGCCAGCAGCTGGGGGAGCGGGAGGGCCTACAATGAGCAGTTCTTC
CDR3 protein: CASSWGSGRAYNEQFF

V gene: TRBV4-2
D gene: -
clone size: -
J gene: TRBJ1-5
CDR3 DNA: TGTGCCAGCAGCCAAATGGACAGCCTTTATAGCAATCAGCCCCAGCATTTT
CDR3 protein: CASSQMDSLYSNQPQHF

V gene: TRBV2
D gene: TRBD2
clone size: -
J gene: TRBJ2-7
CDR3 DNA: TGTGCCAGCGAGCGGGAGGGCTACGAGCAGTACTTC
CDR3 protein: CASEREGYEQYF

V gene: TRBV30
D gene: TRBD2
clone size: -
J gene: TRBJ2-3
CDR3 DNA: TGTGCCTGGAGTGGGGCGGGAGGCGATACGCAGTATTTT
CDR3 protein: CAWSGAGGDTQYF

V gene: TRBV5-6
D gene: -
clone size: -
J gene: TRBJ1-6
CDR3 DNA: TGTGCCAGCAGCCGGGGACTAGATTCACCCCTCCACTTT
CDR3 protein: CASSRGLDSPLHF

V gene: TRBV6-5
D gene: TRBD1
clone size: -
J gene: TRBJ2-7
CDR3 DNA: TGTGCCAGCAGTAGACAGGGTGGCTCCTACGAGCAGTACTTC
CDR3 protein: CASSRQGGSYEQYF

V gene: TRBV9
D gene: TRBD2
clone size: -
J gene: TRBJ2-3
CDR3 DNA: TGTGCCAGCAGCGTACTCGGGGGGGTCCCTGGAGATACGCAGTATTTT
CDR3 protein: CASSVLGGVPGDTQYF

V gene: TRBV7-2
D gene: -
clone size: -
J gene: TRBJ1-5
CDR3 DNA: TGTGCCAGCAGCTTAGACCAGAATCAGCCCCAGCATTTT
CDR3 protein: CASSLDQNQPQHF

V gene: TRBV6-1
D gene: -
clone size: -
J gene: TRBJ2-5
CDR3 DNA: TGTGCCAGCAGTGAAATCGGGCTGGGGGGACAGACCCAGTACTTC
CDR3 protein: CASSEIGLGGQTQYF

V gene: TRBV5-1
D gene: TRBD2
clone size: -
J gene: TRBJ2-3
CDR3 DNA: TGCGCCAGCAGCCTCAGGGCTAGCGGCCCCACAGATACGCAGTATTTT
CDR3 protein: CASSLRASGPTDTQYF

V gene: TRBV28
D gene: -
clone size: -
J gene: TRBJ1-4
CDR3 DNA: TGTGCCAGCAGAGTTACGGGGGAAGAAAAACTGTTTTTT
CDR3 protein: CASRVTGEEKLFF

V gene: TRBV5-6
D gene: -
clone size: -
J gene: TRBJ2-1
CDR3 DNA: TGTGCCAGCAGCTTGTGGGGCCTGACGGGAGTAGGTTACAATGAGCAGTTCTTC
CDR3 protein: CASSLWGLTGVGYNEQFF

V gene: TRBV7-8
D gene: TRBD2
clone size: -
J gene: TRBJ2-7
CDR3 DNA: TGTGCCAGCAGCAGACACCAAGGAGCGGGGGGCCTTCCCTACGAGCAGTACTTC
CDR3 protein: CASSRHQGAGGLPYEQYF

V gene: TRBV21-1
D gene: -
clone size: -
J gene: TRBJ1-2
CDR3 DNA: TGTGCCAGCACGGCGGGCGGCTACACCTTC
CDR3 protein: CASTAGGYTF

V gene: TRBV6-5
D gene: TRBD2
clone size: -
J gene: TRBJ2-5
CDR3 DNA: TGTGCCAGCAGTTACGGCGGGGGGGCTGAGGCTAAGACCCAGTACTTC
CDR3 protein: CASSYGGGAEAKTQYF

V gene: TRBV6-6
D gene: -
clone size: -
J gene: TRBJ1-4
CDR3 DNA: TGTGCGGGGGGGGCAGGAGCACCTAATGAAAAACTGTTTTTT
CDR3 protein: CAGGAGAPNEKLFF

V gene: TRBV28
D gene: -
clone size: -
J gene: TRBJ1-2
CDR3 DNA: TGTGCCAGCAGTCTGACATCAACAGCGGGGGGCTATGGCTACACCTTC
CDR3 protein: CASSLTSTAGGYGYTF

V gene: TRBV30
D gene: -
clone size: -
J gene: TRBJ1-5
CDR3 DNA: TGTGCCTGGAGTCCCAGGGGCAATCAGCCCCAGCATTTT
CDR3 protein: CAWSPRGNQPQHF

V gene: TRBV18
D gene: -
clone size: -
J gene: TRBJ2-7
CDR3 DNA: TGTGCCAGCTCAGCCGCGGGACTTAATGCCTACGAGCAGTACTTC
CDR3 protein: CASSAAGLNAYEQYF

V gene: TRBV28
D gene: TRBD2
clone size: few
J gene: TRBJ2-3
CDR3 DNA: TGTGCCAGCAGTGACTATAGCGGGAGCACAGATACGCAGTATTTT
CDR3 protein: CASSDYSGSTDTQYF

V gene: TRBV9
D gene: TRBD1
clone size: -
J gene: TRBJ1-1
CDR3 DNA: TGTGCCAGCAGCGCATCGGGACAGGCATACACTGAAGCTTTCTTT
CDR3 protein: CASSASGQAYTEAFF

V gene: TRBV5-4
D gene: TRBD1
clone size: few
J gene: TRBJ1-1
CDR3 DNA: TGTGCCAGCGGTCGGACAGGGACGATGAACACTGAAGCTTTCTTT
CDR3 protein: CASGRTGTMNTEAFF

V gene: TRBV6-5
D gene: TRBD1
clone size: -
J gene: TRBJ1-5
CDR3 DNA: TGTGCCAGCAGTTTGACAGGGGCAGGCCAGCCCCAGCATTTT
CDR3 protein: CASSLTGAGQPQHF

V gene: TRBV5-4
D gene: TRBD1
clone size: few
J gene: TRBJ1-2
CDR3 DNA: TGTGCCAGCAGCTCGGACAGGGGAACTAACTATGGCTACACCTTC
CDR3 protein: CASSSDRGTNYGYTF

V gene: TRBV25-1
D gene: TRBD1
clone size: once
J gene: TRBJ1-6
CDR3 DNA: TGTGCCAGCAGTGCCGGACAGGGCAAGAATTCACCCCTCCACTTT
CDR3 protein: CASSAGQGKNSPLHF

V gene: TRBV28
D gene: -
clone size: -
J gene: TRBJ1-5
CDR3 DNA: TGTGCCAGCACCACTGGGGGGAGCAATCAGCCCCAGCATTTT
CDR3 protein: CASTTGGSNQPQHF

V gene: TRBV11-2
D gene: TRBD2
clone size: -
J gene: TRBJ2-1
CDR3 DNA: TGTGCCAGCAGCTTAGAACTAGCGGGGGGGCGGAATGAGCAGTTCTTC
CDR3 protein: CASSLELAGGRNEQFF

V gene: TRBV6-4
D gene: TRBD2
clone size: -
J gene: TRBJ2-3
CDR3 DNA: TGTGCCAGCAGTGCTAGCGGGGGGGCCACAGATACGCAGTATTTT
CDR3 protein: CASSASGGATDTQYF

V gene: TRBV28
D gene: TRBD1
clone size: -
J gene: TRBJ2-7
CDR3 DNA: TGTGCCAGCAGGCCTGACAGGGGGCCCTACGAGCAGTACTTC
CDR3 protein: CASRPDRGPYEQYF

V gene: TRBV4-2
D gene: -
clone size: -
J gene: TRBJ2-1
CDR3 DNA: TGTGCCAGCAGCCAAGGTCAAAGGAGGGCCGTGGATGAGCAGTTCTTC
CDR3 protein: CASSQGQRRAVDEQFF

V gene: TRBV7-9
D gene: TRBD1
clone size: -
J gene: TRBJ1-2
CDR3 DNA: TGTGCCAGCAGCCGCGCCATTAGACAGGGTCCCGTCAACTATGGCTACACCTTC
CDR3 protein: CASSRAIRQGPVNYGYTF

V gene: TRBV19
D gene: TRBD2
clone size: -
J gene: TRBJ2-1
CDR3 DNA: TGTGCCAGTAGTACGAGCGGGAGGTCCTACAATGAGCAGTTCTTC
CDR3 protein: CASSTSGRSYNEQFF

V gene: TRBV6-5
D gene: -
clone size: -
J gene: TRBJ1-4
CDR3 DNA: TGTGCCAGCAGTTCCTATACCAATGAAAAACTGTTTTTT
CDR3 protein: CASSSYTNEKLFF

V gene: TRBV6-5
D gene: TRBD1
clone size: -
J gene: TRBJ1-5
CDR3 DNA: TGTGCCAGCAGACAGGGGGCAGGGAACCAGCCCCAGCATTTT
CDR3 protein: CASRQGAGNQPQHF

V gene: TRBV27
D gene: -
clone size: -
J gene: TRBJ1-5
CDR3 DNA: TGTGCCAGCAGTTTGAGAGGCTATAGCAATCAGCCCCAGCATTTT
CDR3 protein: CASSLRGYSNQPQHF

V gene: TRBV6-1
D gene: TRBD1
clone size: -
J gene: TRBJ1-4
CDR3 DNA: TGTGCCAGCAGTTGGACAGGTGAAAAACTGTTTTTT
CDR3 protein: CASSWTGEKLFF

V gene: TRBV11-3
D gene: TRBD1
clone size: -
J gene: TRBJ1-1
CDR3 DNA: TGTGCCAGCAGCTTAGGACAGGGTAACACTGAAGCTTTCTTT
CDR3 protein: CASSLGQGNTEAFF

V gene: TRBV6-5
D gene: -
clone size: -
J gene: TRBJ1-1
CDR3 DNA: TGTGCCAGCAGTTATGGAGGAGAGAACACTGAAGCTTTCTTT
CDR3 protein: CASSYGGENTEAFF

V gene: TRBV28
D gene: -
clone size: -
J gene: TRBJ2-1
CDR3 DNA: TGTGCCAGCGTCCCTGTTCAGGGCAGGGGCCCCTACAATGAGCAGTTCTTC
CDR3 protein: CASVPVQGRGPYNEQFF

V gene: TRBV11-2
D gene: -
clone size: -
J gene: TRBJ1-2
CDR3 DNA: TGTGCCAGCAGCTTCCTAAGGGGGTGGAACTATGGCTACACCTTC
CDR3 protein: CASSFLRGWNYGYTF

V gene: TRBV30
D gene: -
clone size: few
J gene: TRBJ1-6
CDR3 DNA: TGTGCCTGGGCCGGCGGTGGCGGGCTGGAGAGTTCACCCCTCCACTTT
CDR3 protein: CAWAGGGGLESSPLHF

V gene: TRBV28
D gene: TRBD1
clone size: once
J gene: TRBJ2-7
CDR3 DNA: TGTGCCAGCAGTATAGGGGGCGCGACGTTCGAGCAGTACTTC
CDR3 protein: CASSIGGATFEQYF

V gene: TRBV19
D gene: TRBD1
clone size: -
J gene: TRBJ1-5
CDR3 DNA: TGTGCCAGTAGTAATTTCGACAGGGGGAATCAGCCCCAGCATTTT
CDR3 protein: CASSNFDRGNQPQHF

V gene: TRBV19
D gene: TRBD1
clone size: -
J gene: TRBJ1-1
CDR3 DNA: TGTGCCAGTAGTATAGGTCCGGGACAGGCAGGCACCGCTGAAGCTTTCTTT
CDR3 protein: CASSIGPGQAGTAEAFF

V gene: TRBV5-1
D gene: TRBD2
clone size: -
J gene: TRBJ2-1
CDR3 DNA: TGCGCCAGCAGCTCCGGGACTAGCGGGATACAGTTCTTC
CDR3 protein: CASSSGTSGIQFF

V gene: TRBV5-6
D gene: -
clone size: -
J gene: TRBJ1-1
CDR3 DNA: TGTGCCAGCACCGGAGGGGATAACACTGAAGCTTTCTTT
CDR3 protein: CASTGGDNTEAFF

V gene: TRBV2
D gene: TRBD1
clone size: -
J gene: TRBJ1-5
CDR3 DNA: TGTGCCAGCAGGCCGACAGGGTCTGGCAATCAGCCCCAGCATTTT
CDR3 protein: CASRPTGSGNQPQHF

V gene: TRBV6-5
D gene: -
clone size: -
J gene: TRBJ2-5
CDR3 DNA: TGTGCCAGCAACAAACTAGCTTTCGGTGAGACCCAGTACTTC
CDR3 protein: CASNKLAFGETQYF

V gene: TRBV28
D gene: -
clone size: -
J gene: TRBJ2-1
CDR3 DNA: TGTGCCAGCAGCCGCGTCGGGGAGCAGTTCTTC
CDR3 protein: CASSRVGEQFF

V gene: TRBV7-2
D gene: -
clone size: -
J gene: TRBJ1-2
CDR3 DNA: TGTGCCAGCAGCCTCCCGCAGGGTATCAGTGGCTACACCTTC
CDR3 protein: CASSLPQGISGYTF